The present TCR beta chain was sequenced within a study of T cell responses to AZD1222 COVID-19 vaccine. Study at large: Doses given second, at about 4 or about 12 weeks, were pooled.

Study-level findings and limits: Nearly half of spike-specific TCRs reportedly target unmutated variant regions. Samples come after the peak T cell response, not at day 14.

Note on this clone: Its matching antigen is unknown.

The V segment lost 6 bases and the J segment 0 bases; nucleotides outside the gene matches: 14. This CDR3 has 18 residues. Germline-derived CDR1 and CDR2 are MDHEN and SYDVKM. The assay was immunoSEQ multiplex PCR, and TCRdb's table has in-frame clones only and misses some. Here the sample spans roughly 180,000 clones, around 88% being singletons. The chain combines TRBV28 with TRBJ1-3; TRBD1 aligns across 7 bases. The material sequenced was peripheral blood, taken on day 0 of AZD1222 vaccination. This clonotype was sampled from an adult in good health. DNA for the CDR3: TGTGCCAGCAGCCGATATATCGGACAGGCTCGCTCTGGAAACACCATATATTTT. Its translation is CASSRYIGQARSGNTIYF. Looking up the rest from reference TRBV28 and TRBJ1-3 gives the full variable domain: DVKVTQSSRYLVKRTGEKVFLECVQDMDHENMFWYRQDPGLGLRLIYFSYDVKMKEKGDIPEGYSVSREKKERFSLILESASTNQTSMYLCASSRYIGQARSGNTIYFGEGSWLTVV.